Each of the 12 T cell receptor beta chains below was sequenced from the same sample in a study of T cell repertoires in cytomegalovirus infection. TCRdb re-called the reads through MiXCR, storing one row per CDR3 protein. The data contain around 300,000 distinct CDR3 sequences, roughly 25% of them seen just once; the ten biggest clones take up about an eighth. The antigens of these receptors remain unknown. Sequencing was performed on cultured PBMCs, taken from culture after CMV antigen stimulation. The source of these receptors is a human donor in good health (CMV status not recorded). Some clones in this sample may be carry-over from other donors' samples.

This chain links TRBV7-2 with TRBJ2-7; D remains ambiguous. Germline loops: CDR1 SGHTA, CDR2 FQGNSA. CDR3 size: 14 residues. V lost 2 bases and J lost 5, with 13 bases in between. CDR3 sequence: CASSLRQRGHEQYF. In DNA, the CDR3 is TGTGCCAGCAGCTTACGCCAGAGAGGACACGAGCAGTACTTC.

The rearrangement uses TRBV6-2 or TRBV6-3 and TRBJ2-1; 7 bases line up with TRBD2. The junction had 6 bases not matched to a gene; V was cut back by 3 bases and J by 7 bases. The CDR3 is 14 residues long. From germline, CDR1 is MNHEY and CDR2 SVGEGT. CDR3 in amino acids: CASSYGGSLNEQFF. The CDR3 nucleotides read TGTGCCAGCAGTTATGGCGGGAGTTTGAATGAGCAGTTCTTC.

This sequence joins TRBV7-2 and TRBJ2-2; TRBD2 matches 9 bases. In germline, CDR1 is SGHTA, CDR2 FQGNSA. V lost 5 bases and J lost 2; bases outside the gene matches: 6. This CDR3 has 16 residues. CDR3 sequence (DNA): TGTGCCAGCAGCCTTTTAGCGGGAGATAACACCGGGGAGCTGTTTTTT. As protein: CASSLLAGDNTGELFF.

This clonotype was detected only a few times. This sequence joins TRBV6-2 or TRBV6-3 and TRBJ1-2; a weak D match, TRBD1 (6 bases). CDR1 MNHEY and CDR2 SVGEGT come from the germline V gene. The CDR3 is 13 amino acids. Trimming took off 11 bases at V and 0 bases at J, with 13 bases between the two ends. CDR3 sequence (DNA): TGTGCCGCCGCCTGGGACACTAACTATGGCTACACCTTC. Protein product: CAAAWDTNYGYTF.

This chain links TRBV19 with TRBJ1-5; tentative D call: TRBD1 (5 bases). CDR1 is LNHDA, CDR2 SQIVND, per germline (reference sequence). Trimming shortened V by 4 bases and J by 0 bases, and 10 bases separated the two germline ends. The CDR3 is 15 residues long. CDR3 in DNA: TGTGCCAGTAGTACACAGGTGTATAGCAATCAGCCCCAGCATTTT. This encodes CASSTQVYSNQPQHF.

This chain links TRBV12-5 with TRBJ2-1; 8 bases map to TRBD2. This CDR3 has 15 residues. Germline CDR1 is LGHNT and CDR2 is FRNRAP. V gave up 1 base and J gave up 7 bases; unmatched junction bases: 6. CDR3 nucleotide sequence: TGTGCTAGTGGTTTGGCGGGAGGGCCGGGGAATGAGCAGTTCTTC. Translation gives CASGLAGGPGNEQFF.

The rearrangement links TRBV12-3 or TRBV12-4 to TRBJ1-2, with D maybe TRBD1 (5 bases). V shed 7 bases and J shed 1 base, with 16 bases lying between them. The CDR3 runs 15 residues. The CDR3 reads CASNPWGDRNYGYTF. In DNA, the CDR3 is TGTGCCAGCAACCCTTGGGGGGACCGTAACTATGGCTACACCTTC.

This clonotype was recorded at least ten times. V is TRBV7-2 and J is TRBJ2-3; 8 positions match TRBD2. Germline V gives CDR1 SGHTA, CDR2 FQGNSA. This CDR3 spans 15 amino acids. J gave up 6 bases and V 5 bases, and 10 bases lay outside the gene matches. This CDR3 is CASSPNQAGVDTQYF. DNA of the CDR3: TGTGCCAGCAGCCCGAATCAAGCGGGAGTTGATACGCAGTATTTT.

The chain joins TRBV20-1 to TRBJ2-2; D is possibly TRBD2 (6 bases). The CDR3 loop spans 15 amino acids. Per the germline V gene, CDR1 is DFQATT and CDR2 is SNEGSKA (reference sequence). V lost 6 bases to trimming and J lost 0 bases, with 14 bases between them. The CDR3: CSALGGTPNTGELFF. The CDR3, as DNA: TGCAGTGCCCTTGGGGGGACTCCGAACACCGGGGAGCTGTTTTTT.

The V call is TRBV4-1, the J call TRBJ2-3; D call uncertain. Trimming left V 5 bases short and J 2 bases short, with 11 bases between. CDR3 length: 14 residues. Germline V gene sequence: CDR1 MGHRA, CDR2 YSYEKL. CDR3 in amino acids: CASSFPTDTDTQYF. The CDR3 coding sequence is TGCGCCAGCAGCTTTCCGACGGACACAGATACGCAGTATTTT.

The chain has TRBV28 and TRBJ1-6; D gene uncertain. CDR1 and CDR2 (germline): MDHEN, SYDVKM. The CDR3 loop spans 15 amino acids. V lost 2 bases and J 0 bases, leaving 5 bases between the germline ends. This CDR3 reads CASSLESSYNSPLHF. The CDR3 DNA reads as TGTGCCAGCAGTTTAGAGAGCTCCTATAATTCACCCCTCCACTTT.

The chain employs TRBV28 and TRBJ1-1, with 7 bases that match TRBD1. The CDR3 spans 15 residues. The trim removed 11 bases at V and 1 base at J, leaving 13 bases unmatched. Germline-derived CDR1 and CDR2 are MDHEN and SYDVKM. CDR3 sequence (DNA): TGTGCCGGTACAACAGGGGCCATTGGGAACACTGAAGCTTTCTTT. Translated, it gives CAGTTGAIGNTEAFF.